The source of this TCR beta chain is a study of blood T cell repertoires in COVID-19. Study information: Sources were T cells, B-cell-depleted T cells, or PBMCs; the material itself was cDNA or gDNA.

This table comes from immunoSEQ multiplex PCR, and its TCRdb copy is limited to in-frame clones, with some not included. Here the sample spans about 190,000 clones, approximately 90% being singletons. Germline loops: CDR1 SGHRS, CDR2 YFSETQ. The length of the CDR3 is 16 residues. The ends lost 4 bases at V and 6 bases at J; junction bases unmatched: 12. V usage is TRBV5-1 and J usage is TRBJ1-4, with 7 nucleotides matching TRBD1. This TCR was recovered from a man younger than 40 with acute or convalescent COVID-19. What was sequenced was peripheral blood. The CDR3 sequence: CASSHGTASRHEKLFF. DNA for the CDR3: TGCGCCAGCAGCCACGGGACAGCTAGCCGCCATGAAAAACTGTTTTTT.